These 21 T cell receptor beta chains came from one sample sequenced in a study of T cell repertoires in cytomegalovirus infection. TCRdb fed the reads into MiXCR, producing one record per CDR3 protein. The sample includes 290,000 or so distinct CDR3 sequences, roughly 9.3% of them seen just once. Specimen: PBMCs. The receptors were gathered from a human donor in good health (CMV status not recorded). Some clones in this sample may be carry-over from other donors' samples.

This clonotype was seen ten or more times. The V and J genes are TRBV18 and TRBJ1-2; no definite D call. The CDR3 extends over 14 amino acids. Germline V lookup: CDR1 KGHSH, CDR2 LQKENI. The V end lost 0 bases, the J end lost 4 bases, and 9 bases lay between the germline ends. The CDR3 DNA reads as TGTGCCAGCTCACCACCGGCCAGCGCCTATGGCTACACCTTC. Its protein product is CASSPPASAYGYTF.

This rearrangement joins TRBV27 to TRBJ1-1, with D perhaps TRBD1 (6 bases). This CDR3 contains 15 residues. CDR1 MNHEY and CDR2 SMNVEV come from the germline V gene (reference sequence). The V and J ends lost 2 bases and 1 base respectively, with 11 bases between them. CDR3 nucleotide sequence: TGTGCCAGCAGTTTAACACAGGGTTGGAACACTGAAGCTTTCTTT. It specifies CASSLTQGWNTEAFF.

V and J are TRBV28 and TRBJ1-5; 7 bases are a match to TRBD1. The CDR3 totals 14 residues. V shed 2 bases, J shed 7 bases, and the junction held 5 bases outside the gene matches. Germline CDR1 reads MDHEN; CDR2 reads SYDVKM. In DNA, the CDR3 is TGTGCCAGCAGTTTACACAGGGGTCGACAGCCCCAGCATTTT. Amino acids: CASSLHRGRQPQHF.

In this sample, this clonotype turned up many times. CDR3 loop: CSATGEGYTF. The CDR3 DNA sequence: TGCAGTGCTACGGGAGAGGGCTACACCTTC. The chain combines TRBV20-1 with TRBJ1-2; no firm D call. Germline lookup yields CDR1 DFQATT and CDR2 SNEGSKA (reference sequence). Trimming left V 4 bases short and J 8 bases short, with 8 bases between. The CDR3 totals 10 residues.

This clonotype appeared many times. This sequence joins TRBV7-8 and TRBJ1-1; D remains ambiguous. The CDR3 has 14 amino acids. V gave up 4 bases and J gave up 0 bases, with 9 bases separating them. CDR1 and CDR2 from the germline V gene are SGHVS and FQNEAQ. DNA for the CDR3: TGTGCCAGCAGCTCACCGCCCCTGAACACTGAAGCTTTCTTT. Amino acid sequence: CASSSPPLNTEAFF.

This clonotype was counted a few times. CDR3 protein: CASRETGSTNEKLFF. The CDR3 coding sequence is TGTGCCAGCAGAGAGACGGGGTCAACTAATGAAAAACTGTTTTTT. The J gene is TRBJ1-4, the V gene TRBV6-5; D is ambiguous. This CDR3 spans 15 amino acids. The germline V gene has CDR1 MNHEY and CDR2 SVGAGI. Trimming stripped 6 bases from V and 0 bases from J, with 11 bases between.

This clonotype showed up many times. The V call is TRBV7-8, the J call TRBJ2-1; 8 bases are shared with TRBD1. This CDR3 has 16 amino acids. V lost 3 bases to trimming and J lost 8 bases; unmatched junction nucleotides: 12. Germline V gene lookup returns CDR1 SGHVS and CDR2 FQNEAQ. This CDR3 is CASSFLEGQGTDEQFF. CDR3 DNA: TGTGCCAGCAGCTTCCTAGAAGGACAGGGTACCGATGAGCAGTTCTTC.

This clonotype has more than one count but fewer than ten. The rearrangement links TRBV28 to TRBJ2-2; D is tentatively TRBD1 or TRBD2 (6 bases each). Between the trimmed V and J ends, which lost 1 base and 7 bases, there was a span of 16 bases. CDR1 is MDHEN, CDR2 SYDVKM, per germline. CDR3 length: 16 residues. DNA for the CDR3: TGTGCCAGCAGTTTATTCCGGGGGCCTCACGGCGGGGAGCTGTTTTTT. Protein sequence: CASSLFRGPHGGELFF.

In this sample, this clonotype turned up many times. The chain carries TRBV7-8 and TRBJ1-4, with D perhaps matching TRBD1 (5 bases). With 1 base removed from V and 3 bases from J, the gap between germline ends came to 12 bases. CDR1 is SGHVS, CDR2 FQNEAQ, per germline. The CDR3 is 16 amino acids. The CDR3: CASSLVWGRPNEKLFF. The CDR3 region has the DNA TGTGCCAGCAGCTTAGTATGGGGGAGGCCTAATGAAAAACTGTTTTTT.

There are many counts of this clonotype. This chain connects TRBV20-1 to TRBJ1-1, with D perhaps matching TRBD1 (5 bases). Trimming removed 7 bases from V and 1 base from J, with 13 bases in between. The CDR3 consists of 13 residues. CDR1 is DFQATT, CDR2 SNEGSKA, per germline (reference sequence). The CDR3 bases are TGCAGTGAGATGGGGGAGGGGAACACTGAAGCTTTCTTT. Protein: CSEMGEGNTEAFF.

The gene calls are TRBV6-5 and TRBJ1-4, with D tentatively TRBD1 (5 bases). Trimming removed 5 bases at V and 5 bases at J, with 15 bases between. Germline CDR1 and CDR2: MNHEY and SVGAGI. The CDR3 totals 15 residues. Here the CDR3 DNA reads TGTGCCAGCAGTCCGGGGGGACGGAGAAATGAAAAACTGTTTTTT. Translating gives CASSPGGRRNEKLFF.

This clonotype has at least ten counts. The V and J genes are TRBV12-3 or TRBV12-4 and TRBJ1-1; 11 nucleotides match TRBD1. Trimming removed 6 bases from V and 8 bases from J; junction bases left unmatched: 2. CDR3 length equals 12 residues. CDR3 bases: TGTGCCAGCAGCTGGACAGGGGGCGAAGCTTTCTTT. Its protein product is CASSWTGGEAFF.

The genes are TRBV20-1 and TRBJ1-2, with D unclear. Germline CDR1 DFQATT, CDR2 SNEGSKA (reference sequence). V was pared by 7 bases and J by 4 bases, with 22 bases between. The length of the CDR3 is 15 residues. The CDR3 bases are TGCAGTGTCATAGACCCCCAGGCCGGGAGCTATGGCTACACCTTC. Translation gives CSVIDPQAGSYGYTF.

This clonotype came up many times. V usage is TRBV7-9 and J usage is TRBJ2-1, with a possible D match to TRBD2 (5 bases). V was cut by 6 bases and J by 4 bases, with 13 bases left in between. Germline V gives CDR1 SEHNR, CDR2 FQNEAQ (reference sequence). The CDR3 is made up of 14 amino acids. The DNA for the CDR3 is TGTGCCAGCAGACTTACCGGGGATTACAATGAGCAGTTCTTC. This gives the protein CASRLTGDYNEQFF.

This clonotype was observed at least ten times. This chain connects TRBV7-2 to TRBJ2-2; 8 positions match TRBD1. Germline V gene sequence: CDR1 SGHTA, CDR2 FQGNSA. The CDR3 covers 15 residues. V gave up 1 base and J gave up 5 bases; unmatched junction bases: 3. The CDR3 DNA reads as TGTGCCAGCAGCTTAGATCAGGGGGCGACCGGGGAGCTGTTTTTT. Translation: CASSLDQGATGELFF.

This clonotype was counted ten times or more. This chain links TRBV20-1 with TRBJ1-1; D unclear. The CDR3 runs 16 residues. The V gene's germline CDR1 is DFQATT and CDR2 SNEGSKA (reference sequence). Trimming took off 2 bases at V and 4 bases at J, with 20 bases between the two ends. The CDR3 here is CSARRGIPPQTTEAFF. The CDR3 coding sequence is TGCAGTGCTAGACGAGGGATTCCCCCTCAAACCACTGAAGCTTTCTTT.

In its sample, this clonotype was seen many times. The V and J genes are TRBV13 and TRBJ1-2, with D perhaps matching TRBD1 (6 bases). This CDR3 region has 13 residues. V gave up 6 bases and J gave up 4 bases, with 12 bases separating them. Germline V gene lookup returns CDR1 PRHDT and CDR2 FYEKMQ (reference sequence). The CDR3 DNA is TGTGCCAGCAGTTCGGACAGTGGCTATGGCTACACCTTC. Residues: CASSSDSGYGYTF.

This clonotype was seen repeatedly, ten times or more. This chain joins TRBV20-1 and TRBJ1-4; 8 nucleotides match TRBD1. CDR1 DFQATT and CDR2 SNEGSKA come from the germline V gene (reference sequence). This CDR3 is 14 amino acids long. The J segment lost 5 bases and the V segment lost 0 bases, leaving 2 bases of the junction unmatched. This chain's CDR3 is CSARDRTGNEKLFF. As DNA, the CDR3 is TGCAGTGCTAGAGATCGGACAGGGAATGAAAAACTGTTTTTT.

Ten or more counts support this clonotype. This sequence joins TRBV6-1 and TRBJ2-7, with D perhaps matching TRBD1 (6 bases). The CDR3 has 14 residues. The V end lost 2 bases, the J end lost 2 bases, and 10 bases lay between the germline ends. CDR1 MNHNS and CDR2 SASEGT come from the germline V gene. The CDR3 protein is CASSEYGTTYEQYV. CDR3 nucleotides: TGTGCCAGCAGTGAATACGGGACAACCTACGAGCAGTACGTC.

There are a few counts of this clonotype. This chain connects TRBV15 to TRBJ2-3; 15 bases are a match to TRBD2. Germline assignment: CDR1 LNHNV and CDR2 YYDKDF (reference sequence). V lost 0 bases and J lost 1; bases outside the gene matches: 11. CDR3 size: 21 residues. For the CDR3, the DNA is TGTGCCACCAGCAGAGATCGCGGACTAGCGGGGGGGCGGGGTGGCACAGATACGCAGTATTTT. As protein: CATSRDRGLAGGRGGTDTQYF.

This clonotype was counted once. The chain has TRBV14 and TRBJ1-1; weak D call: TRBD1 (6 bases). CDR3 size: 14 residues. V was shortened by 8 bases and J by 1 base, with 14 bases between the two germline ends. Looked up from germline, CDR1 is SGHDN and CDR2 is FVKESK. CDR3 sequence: CASQIRGTNTEAFF. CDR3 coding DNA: TGTGCCAGCCAGATTAGGGGGACGAACACTGAAGCTTTCTTT.